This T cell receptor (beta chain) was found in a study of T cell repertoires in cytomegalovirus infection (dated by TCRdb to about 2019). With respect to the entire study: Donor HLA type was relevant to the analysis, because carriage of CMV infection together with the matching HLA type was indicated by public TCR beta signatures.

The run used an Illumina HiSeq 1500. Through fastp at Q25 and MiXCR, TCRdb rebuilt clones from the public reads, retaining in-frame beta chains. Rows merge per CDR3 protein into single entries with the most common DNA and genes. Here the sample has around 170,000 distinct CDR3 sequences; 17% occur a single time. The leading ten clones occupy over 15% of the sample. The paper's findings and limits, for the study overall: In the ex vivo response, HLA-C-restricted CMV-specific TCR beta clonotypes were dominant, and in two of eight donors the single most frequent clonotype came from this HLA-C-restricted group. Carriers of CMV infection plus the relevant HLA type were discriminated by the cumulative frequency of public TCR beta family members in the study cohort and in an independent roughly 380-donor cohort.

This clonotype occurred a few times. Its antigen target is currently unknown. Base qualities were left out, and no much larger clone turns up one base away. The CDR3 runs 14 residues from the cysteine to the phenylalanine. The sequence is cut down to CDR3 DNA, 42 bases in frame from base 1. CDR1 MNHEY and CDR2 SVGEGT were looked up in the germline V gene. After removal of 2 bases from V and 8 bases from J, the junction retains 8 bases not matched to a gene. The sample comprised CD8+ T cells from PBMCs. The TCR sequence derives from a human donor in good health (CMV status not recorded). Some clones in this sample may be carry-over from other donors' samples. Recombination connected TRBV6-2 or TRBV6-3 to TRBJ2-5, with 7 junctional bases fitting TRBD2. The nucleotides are TGTGCCAGCAGTTACAGCGGTCCGGGAGGAACCCAGTACTTC. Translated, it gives CASSYSGPGGTQYF.